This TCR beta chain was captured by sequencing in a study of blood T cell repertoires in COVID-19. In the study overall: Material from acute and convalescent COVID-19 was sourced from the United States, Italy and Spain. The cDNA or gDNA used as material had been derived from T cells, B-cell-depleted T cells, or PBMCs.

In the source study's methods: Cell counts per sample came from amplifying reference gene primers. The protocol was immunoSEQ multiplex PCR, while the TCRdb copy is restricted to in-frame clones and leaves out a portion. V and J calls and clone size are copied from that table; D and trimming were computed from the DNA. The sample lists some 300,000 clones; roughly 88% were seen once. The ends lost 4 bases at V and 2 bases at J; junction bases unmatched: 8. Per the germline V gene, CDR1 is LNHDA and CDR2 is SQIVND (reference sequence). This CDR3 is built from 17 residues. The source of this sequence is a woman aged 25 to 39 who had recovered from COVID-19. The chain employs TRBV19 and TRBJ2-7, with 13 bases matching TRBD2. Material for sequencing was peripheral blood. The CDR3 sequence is CASSSGGLAGVTYEQYF. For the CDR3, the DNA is TGTGCCAGTAGTAGTGGAGGACTAGCGGGGGTAACCTACGAGCAGTACTTC.